The 12 T cell receptor beta chains presented below share a single source sample, sequenced in a study of cytomegalovirus exposure and HLA in healthy donors (dated by TCRdb to the late 2010s). The receptor library was made with the immunoSEQ multiplex PCR assay. For the multiplex PCR, a mixture combining 60 forward primers for TCR Vbeta segments and 13 reverse primers for TCR Jbeta segments was used. TCRdb carries this immuneACCESS record with in-frame sequences only. Its versions omit some clonotypes, under half of them owing to an unresolved V gene in the studies checked, with the rest unexplained. Counted in this sample were under 200,000 clones; about 83% of them appeared once. The ten largest clones take up around 0.85% of the sample. Source material: PBMCs. Every receptor here comes from a woman aged 25 to 39 in good health and CMV-seronegative.

This chain uses TRBV7-8 with TRBJ1-4; D gene uncertain. Deletions cut 3 bases from V and 8 bases from J, with 13 bases between. The CDR3 contains 14 residues. Germline V CDR1 and CDR2: SGHVS, FQNEAQ. CDR3 bases: TGTGCCAGCAGCTTTGCGACTAACGGGGAAAAACTGTTTTTT. Encoded protein: CASSFATNGEKLFF.

The V gene is TRBV19, the J gene TRBJ1-2; 8 nucleotides match TRBD1. CDR1 is LNHDA, CDR2 SQIVND, per germline (reference sequence). The CDR3 has 13 amino acids. V dropped 5 bases and J dropped 7; count of bases not matched to a gene: 6. CDR3 protein: CASSRRTGLGYTF. The CDR3 region has the DNA TGTGCCAGTAGTCGAAGGACAGGGCTTGGCTACACCTTC.

V gene TRBV28 combines with J gene TRBJ1-4; no firm D call. CDR3 length equals 15 residues. From germline, CDR1 is MDHEN and CDR2 SYDVKM. The V and J ends lost 0 bases and 0 bases respectively, with 5 bases between them. CDR3 residues: CASSLWAATNEKLFF. Here the CDR3 DNA reads TGTGCCAGCAGTTTATGGGCAGCAACTAATGAAAAACTGTTTTTT.

The chain links TRBV11-2 to TRBJ1-1, with D perhaps TRBD1 (6 bases). V dropped 5 bases and J dropped 1 base, with 11 bases sitting between them. CDR3 length: 14 amino acids. The germline V gene has CDR1 SGHAT and CDR2 FQNNGV. In DNA form, the CDR3 reads TGTGCCAGCAGCCTTGGACAGTGGAACACTGAAGCTTTCTTT. Translated: CASSLGQWNTEAFF.

This clone was observed a few times. CDR3 protein: CAISEGWGGRSTEAFF. The CDR3 nucleotides read TGTGCCATCAGTGAGGGGTGGGGGGGGCGATCCACTGAAGCTTTCTTT. The chain employs TRBV10-3 and TRBJ1-1, with D perhaps TRBD1 (6 bases). The ends were cut back, 2 bases at V and 4 bases at J, with 17 bases in the middle. Germline V gives CDR1 ENHRY, CDR2 SYGVKD. The CDR3 is made up of 16 amino acids.

This clone has a handful of counts. The chain recombines TRBV2 with TRBJ1-2; D may be TRBD1 (6 bases). The V gene's germline CDR1 is SNHLY and CDR2 FYNNEI. The V and J ends lost 9 bases and 4 bases respectively, with 15 bases between them. The CDR3 extends over 13 amino acids. The CDR3 spells CASTWDMSYGYTF. The CDR3, as DNA: TGTGCCAGTACCTGGGACATGAGCTATGGCTACACCTTC.

The chain uses TRBV9 and TRBJ2-2; D not certain. Germline assignment: CDR1 SGDLS and CDR2 YYNGEE. The CDR3 runs 13 residues. Trimming took off 4 bases at V and 7 bases at J, with 11 bases between the two ends. In DNA form, the CDR3 reads TGTGCCAGCAGCCCAGACCTAGGCGGGGAGCTGTTTTTT. It specifies CASSPDLGGELFF.

The chain uses TRBV6-5 and TRBJ1-1; TRBD1 is a possible D gene (5 bases). The CDR3 has 14 residues. V was pared by 6 bases and J by 1 base, with 12 bases between. The germline CDR1 and CDR2 sequences are MNHEY and SVGAGI. In nucleotides, the CDR3 is TGTGCCAGCAGCTTTTCAGACAGGAACACTGAAGCTTTCTTT. Residues: CASSFSDRNTEAFF.

This rearrangement joins TRBV6-1 to TRBJ2-3; 9 bases map to TRBD1. This CDR3 comprises 15 residues. The junction had 4 bases not matched to a gene; V was cut back by 5 bases and J by 1 base. CDR1 MNHNS and CDR2 SASEGT come from the germline V gene. CDR3 sequence: CASSTRDRGTDTQYF. The CDR3 bases are TGTGCCAGCAGTACCCGGGACAGGGGCACAGATACGCAGTATTTT.

This chain links TRBV6-1 with TRBJ2-3, with 12 bases matching TRBD2. V trimming: 3 bases; J trimming: 7 bases; junction bases outside the gene matches: 11. The CDR3 extends over 17 amino acids. From germline, CDR1 is MNHNS and CDR2 SASEGT. DNA for the CDR3: TGTGCCAGCAGTGAGCAACTAGCGGGGGGTACACTTTATACGCAGTATTTT. Its protein is CASSEQLAGGTLYTQYF.

V and J are TRBV19 and TRBJ1-2; TRBD1 agrees at 10 bases. The CDR3 consists of 15 residues. V gave up 0 bases and J gave up 6 bases; unmatched junction bases: 4. Germline assignment: CDR1 LNHDA and CDR2 SQIVND (reference sequence). CDR3 in amino acids: CASSIDGQGVNGYTF. In DNA, the CDR3 is TGTGCCAGTAGTATAGACGGACAGGGGGTAAATGGCTACACCTTC.

The chain joins TRBV5-1 to TRBJ2-2, with 8 bases identical to TRBD2. Germline CDR1 SGHRS, CDR2 YFSETQ. The V gene end was trimmed by 4 bases and the J gene end by 7 bases; junction bases not matched to a gene: 12. CDR3 length: 16 residues. CDR3 protein: CASSPFPSGRDGELFF. CDR3 DNA sequence: TGCGCCAGCAGCCCGTTCCCTAGCGGGCGGGACGGGGAGCTGTTTTTT.